This TCR beta chain was retrieved from a study of T cells in localized non-small cell lung cancer. Study-level results: Higher adjacent-lung clonality was associated with shorter survival. Measurement of T cell clonality placed uninvolved adjacent lung highest, above the level in tumor. Out of the top 100 tumor clones, a median roughly 50 were seen in adjacent lung.

As concerns this clone: Its specificity is unknown.

The V end was cut by 1 base, the J end by 2 bases, with 13 bases between. Germline CDR1 and CDR2: SGHVS and FQNEAQ. The CDR3 has 16 amino acids. Measured with immunoSEQ multiplex PCR; TCRdb has only the in-frame clones, and not every one. The sample holds 25,000 or so clones; 88% are singletons and the top ten take 6% to 6.5%. The chain couples TRBV7-8 to TRBJ2-3; the D is unclear. The receptor was isolated from a man aged 40 to 70 with stage II lung adenocarcinoma. The material sequenced was PBMCs, taken before any cancer treatment. CDR3 sequence reads: CASSLGVRATTDTQYF. DNA of the CDR3: TGTGCCAGCAGCTTAGGGGTTCGGGCCACCACAGATACGCAGTATTTT. The variable domain in full, with the rest retrieved from reference TRBV7-8 and TRBJ2-3, is GAGVSQSPRYKVAKRGQDVALRCDPISGHVSLFWYQQALGQGPEFLTYFQNEAQLDKSGLPSDRFFAERPEGSVSTLKIQRTQQEDSAVYLCASSLGVRATTDTQYFGPGTRLTVL.